This is a list of T cell receptor beta chains from one sample in a study of CD8 T cells in Susac syndrome. MiXCR, applied by TCRdb to the immunoSEQ multiplex PCR reads, yields one record per CDR3 protein. The sample lists hundreds of thousands of distinct CDR3 sequences, 75% to 90% occurring once. The sequenced sample consisted of CD8+ T cells from PBMCs. All receptors come from a human donor with multiple sclerosis. Both conserved end residues are part of each CDR3. D genes are given only for firm matches.

>NA|TRBJ1-5|TRBV5-6
TGTGCCAGCAGCACACGGTTCTGGGGGGATCAGCCCCAGCATTTT
CASSTRFWGDQPQHF
>NA|TRBJ1-5|TRBV4-1
TGCGCCAGCAGCCCCCCGGGAGTTAGCAATCAGCCCCAGCATTTT
CASSPPGVSNQPQHF
>NA|TRBJ2-7|TRBV4-1
TGCGCCAGCAGCCAAGAATGGAGGGGGAGCGCCTACGAGCAGTACTTC
CASSQEWRGSAYEQYF
>NA|TRBJ2-3|TRBV28
TGTGCCAGCAGTGTGGGGGCAGCGGATACGCAGTATTTT
CASSVGAADTQYF
>NA|TRBJ1-5|TRBV7-9
TGTGCCAGCAGCTTGAGGACAGATCAGCCCCAGCATTTT
CASSLRTDQPQHF
>NA|TRBJ2-7|TRBV5-5
TGTGCCAGCAGCTCGGTGGGGGGCACCTACGAGCAGTACTTC
CASSSVGGTYEQYF
>TRBD1|TRBJ1-1|TRBV15
TGTGCCACCAGCAGAGAGAGACAGGGAAACACTGAAGCTTTCTTT
CATSRERQGNTEAFF
>TRBD2|TRBJ2-1|TRBV10-3
TGTGCCATCAGTGGAAAGATACATACTAGCGGGAGCTCCTACAATGAGCAGTTCTTC
CAISGKIHTSGSSYNEQFF
>NA|TRBJ2-1|TRBV3-1
TGTGCCAGCAGCCAAGGAAAGTTGGGCAGGGGGGTCTACAATGAGCAGTTCTTC
CASSQGKLGRGVYNEQFF
>NA|TRBJ2-7|TRBV29-1
TGCAGCGTTGATCTCGGGACGAGGAGCTCCTACGAGCAGTACTTC
CSVDLGTRSSYEQYF
>NA|TRBJ1-1|TRBV25-1
TGTGCCAGCAAGGTGGGCACTGAAGCTTTCTTT
CASKVGTEAFF
>NA|TRBJ2-7|TRBV12-3/TRBV12-4
TGTGCCAGCAGTCCACAGGGTGGGGTCTACGAGCAGTACTTC
CASSPQGGVYEQYF